Shown below are 2 T cell receptor beta chains from a single sample sequenced in a study of OX40 agonist ivuxolimab in advanced cancers. Sequenced by immunoSEQ multiplex PCR; TCRdb stores in-frame clones only, minus some. The sample includes some 81,000 clones, roughly 87% seen only once; the top ten take 6.2%. The sample in question was CD4+ or CD8+ T cells sorted from blood, obtained in a trial of the OX40 agonist ivuxolimab. The source is an adult with an advanced solid tumor such as melanoma, head and neck, liver or kidney cancer.

The CDR3 DNA follows: TGTGCCAGCAGCTCCATATCCTACGAGCAGTACTTC. Protein product: CASSSISYEQYF. This chain connects TRBV11-2 to TRBJ2-7; D is unresolved. The germline gives CDR1 SGHAT, CDR2 FQNNGV. Trimming pared 4 bases from V and 1 base from J, leaving 5 bases between. There are 12 residues in the CDR3.

The rearrangement links TRBV6-5 to TRBJ1-1; D unresolved. Germline V gene data show CDR1 as MNHEY and CDR2 as SVGAGI. V was shortened by 5 bases and J by 1 base, with 8 bases between the two germline ends. The CDR3 spans 13 residues. Here the CDR3 reads CASSQTRNTEAFF. CDR3 in DNA: TGTGCCAGCAGTCAGACGAGGAACACTGAAGCTTTCTTT.